The T cell receptor (beta chain) described here comes from a study of blood T cell repertoires in COVID-19. Trimming took off 1 base at V and 7 bases at J, with 5 bases between the two ends. Germline assignment: CDR1 MDHEN and CDR2 SYDVKM. The CDR3 has 13 amino acids. Study members were between roughly 18 and 100 years old and lived in 24 US regions. Categorization into cohorts depended on clinical history that participants reported. Symptom resolution, clearance, or two negative PCRs marked the recovered donors of Cohort 3. TCRdb's copy holds only in-frame clones and misses some; the assay was immunoSEQ multiplex PCR. This table has roughly 150,000 clones, about nine tenths appearing once.

The chain links TRBV28 to TRBJ1-6; D gene unclear. The sample was PBMCs or T cells enriched from blood (not recorded which). This TCR came from a middle-aged man who had recovered from COVID-19. The CDR3 nucleotides read TGTGCCAGCAGTTTATCCGTCAATTCACCCCTCCACTTT. Translated: CASSLSVNSPLHF.